These 30 T cell receptor beta chains originate from one sample sequenced in a study of Ad26.COV2.S vaccination and SARS-CoV-2 variants. Documented treatment: around 19 received Ad26.COV2.S at low or high dose, single or two shots; 5 received placebo; per-sample allocation not given. The investigators took samples on day 63 after the first vaccine or placebo injection. TCRdb's table, derived via immunoSEQ multiplex PCR, lists solely in-frame clones and lacks some. Of about 480,000 clones in the sample, around nine tenths were seen once. Material: peripheral blood, obtained in a trial of Ad26.COV2.S vaccine versus placebo. These receptors came from a person aged 18-60 years who received the Ad26.COV2.S COVID-19 vaccine or a placebo.

This chain joins TRBV5-1 and TRBJ2-1; D unresolved. The CDR3 covers 13 residues. From germline, CDR1 is SGHRS and CDR2 YFSETQ. Trimming left V 2 bases short and J 1 base short, with 4 bases between. The CDR3 DNA follows: TGCGCCAGCAGCTTTAGATCCTACAATGAGCAGTTCTTC. It codes for CASSFRSYNEQFF.

V gene TRBV29-1 combines with J gene TRBJ2-2; 9 bases fit TRBD1. Germline CDR1 SQVTM, CDR2 ANQGSEA. The CDR3 loop spans 13 amino acids. Trimming took 6 bases from V and 5 from J; bases not matched to a gene: 4. CDR3 nucleotide sequence: TGCAGCGTCTGGACAGGGGAGACCGGGGAGCTGTTTTTT. This translates into CSVWTGETGELFF.

The chain links TRBV7-3 to TRBJ1-1, with no clear D. V lost 5 bases and J 4 bases, leaving 17 bases between the germline ends. The CDR3 runs to 15 residues. The germline gives CDR1 SGHTA, CDR2 FQGTGA. For the CDR3, the DNA is TGTGCCAGCAGCGCGTCGGGGATCTTAGGCACTGAAGCTTTCTTT. Its translation is CASSASGILGTEAFF.

The J gene is TRBJ1-1, the V gene TRBV28; TRBD1 agrees at 8 bases. The CDR3 sequence is 15 residues long. Germline CDR1 and CDR2: MDHEN and SYDVKM. With V trimmed by 5 bases and J by 4 bases, 9 bases remained unmatched. CDR3 coding DNA: TGTGCCAGCAGTACCTTTGGCAGGGGGCTCACTGAAGCTTTCTTT. Encoded protein: CASSTFGRGLTEAFF.

The chain combines TRBV30 with TRBJ1-4; D is unclear. Trimming left V 0 bases short and J 11 bases short, with 13 bases between. Germline V gene data show CDR1 as GTSNPN and CDR2 as SVGIG (reference sequence). This CDR3 has 13 amino acids. CDR3: CAWSVRMDRKLFF. The CDR3, as DNA: TGTGCCTGGAGTGTAAGGATGGATAGGAAACTGTTTTTT.

This clone was seen a handful of times. The chain links TRBV7-2 to TRBJ1-5; D uncertain. This CDR3 has 15 amino acids. Germline CDR1 and CDR2: SGHTA and FQGNSA. Trimming shortened V by 5 bases and J by 1 base, and 12 bases separated the two germline ends. The CDR3 reads CASSTGRLSNQPQHF. Here the CDR3 DNA reads TGTGCCAGCAGCACCGGGAGACTGAGCAATCAGCCCCAGCATTTT.

CDR3 nucleotides: TGTGCCAGCAGTTCCGCCGGGACAGGGCCCCGCCGCCTGACTTTC. This gives the protein CASSSAGTGPRRLTF. This chain links TRBV6-5 with TRBJ2-6, with 9 bases identical to TRBD1. The CDR3 has 15 amino acids. J lost 15 bases, V lost 4 bases, and 13 bases had no gene match. The germline gives CDR1 MNHEY, CDR2 SVGAGI.

The chain uses TRBV15 and TRBJ1-2; no reliable D call. In germline, CDR1 is LNHNV, CDR2 YYDKDF (reference sequence). Trimming removed 4 bases at V and 0 bases at J, with 9 bases between. This CDR3 region has 14 residues. The CDR3 DNA sequence: TGTGCCACCAGCACGGGTCGATCTAACTATGGCTACACCTTC. Encoded protein: CATSTGRSNYGYTF.

The V gene is TRBV9, the J gene TRBJ2-5; maybe TRBD1 (6 bases). The CDR3 loop spans 13 amino acids. Germline V gene data show CDR1 as SGDLS and CDR2 as YYNGEE. V was trimmed by 4 bases and J by 5 bases, leaving 12 bases between them. CDR3 coding DNA: TGTGCCAGCAGCCCCACAACAGGGGAGACCCAGTACTTC. Translation gives CASSPTTGETQYF.

The CDR3 nucleotides are TGTGCCACCAGTGATTTATCCGGTGATCAGCCCCAGCATTTT. Its protein product is CATSDLSGDQPQHF. This chain uses TRBV24-1 with TRBJ1-5; D is unclear. The V and J ends lost 1 base and 5 bases respectively, with 8 bases between them. Germline CDR1 reads KGHDR; CDR2 reads SFDVKD. The CDR3 totals 14 residues.

This clone was seen a single time. The J gene is TRBJ2-7, the V gene TRBV4-1, with D maybe TRBD2 (6 bases). CDR1 and CDR2 from the germline V gene are MGHRA and YSYEKL. The CDR3 consists of 13 residues. V was clipped by 2 bases and J by 3 bases, with 8 bases between them. CDR3 residues: CASSQTSSYEQYF. In DNA, the CDR3 is TGCGCCAGCAGCCAAACTAGCAGCTACGAGCAGTACTTC.

This clone came up a few times. The chain recombines TRBV5-1 with TRBJ1-3; the D is unclear. This CDR3 region has 14 residues. Trimming took off 0 bases at V and 4 bases at J, with 8 bases between the two ends. CDR1 is SGHRS and CDR2 is YFSETQ in the germline V gene. DNA of the CDR3: TGCGCCAGCAGCTTGGCCGGGCGGGGAAACACCATATATTTT. Protein: CASSLAGRGNTIYF.

The V call is TRBV29-1, the J call TRBJ1-2; D perhaps matches TRBD1 (5 bases). V lost 6 bases, J lost 4 bases, and 21 bases lay in between. This CDR3 has 15 residues. From germline, CDR1 is SQVTM and CDR2 ANQGSEA. CDR3 residues: CSVGGGQAKTYGYTF. In DNA form, the CDR3 reads TGCAGCGTGGGGGGAGGCCAGGCGAAGACCTATGGCTACACCTTC. The full variable domain, completed using reference TRBV29-1 and TRBJ1-2, is SAVISQKPSRDICQRGTSLTIQCQVDSQVTMMFWYRQQPGQSLTLIATANQGSEATYESGFVIDKFPISRPNLTFSTLTVSNMSPEDSSIYLCSVGGGQAKTYGYTFGSGTRLTVV.

This chain links TRBV21-1 with TRBJ1-5. TRBV21-1 counts as a pseudogene. The CDR3 length is 15 residues. CDR3: CASCPGLNSNQPQHF. Here the CDR3 DNA reads TGTGCCAGCTGCCCGGGACTTAATAGCAATCAGCCCCAGCATTTT.

The chain has TRBV19 and TRBJ1-5; D is unclear. Trimming took off 6 bases at V and 3 bases at J, with 6 bases between the two ends. The CDR3 contains 12 residues. Germline V gene sequence: CDR1 LNHDA, CDR2 SQIVND (reference sequence). In DNA, the CDR3 is TGTGCCAGTAGCTTGGTCAATCAGCCCCAGCATTTT. This translates into CASSLVNQPQHF.

The sample holds one count of this clone. This sequence joins TRBV19 and TRBJ2-3; the match to TRBD2 covers 7 bases. This CDR3 region has 16 residues. The V gene's germline CDR1 is LNHDA and CDR2 SQIVND (reference sequence). V lost 5 bases to trimming and J lost 5 bases; unmatched junction nucleotides: 13. In DNA form, the CDR3 reads TGTGCCAGTAGTGCTAGCGGAAGGACGCGGGGAGATACGCAGTATTTT. This codes for CASSASGRTRGDTQYF.

The V call is TRBV19, the J call TRBJ2-6, with TRBD1 matching over 11 bases. The CDR3 totals 18 residues. V gave up 4 bases and J gave up 2 bases; unmatched junction bases: 7. The germline V gene has CDR1 LNHDA and CDR2 SQIVND (reference sequence). The CDR3 nucleotides read TGTGCCAGTAGTAATACCGGACAGGGGGCGCCTGGGGCCAACGTCCTGACTTTC. This codes for CASSNTGQGAPGANVLTF.

A few counts support this clone. V and J are TRBV11-3 and TRBJ2-2; D is unclear. The CDR3 covers 11 residues. Germline V gene lookup returns CDR1 SGHNT and CDR2 YENEEA. V shed 7 bases and J shed 4 bases, with 4 bases lying between them. The CDR3 nucleotides are TGTGCCAGCAAAAGCACCGGGGAGCTGTTTTTT. It is translated as CASKSTGELFF.

This chain links TRBV7-3 with TRBJ2-1; 10 bases are shared with TRBD2. J gave up 9 bases and V 5 bases, and 10 bases lay outside the gene matches. Germline CDR1 is SGHTA and CDR2 is FQGTGA. The CDR3 extends over 15 amino acids. The CDR3 spells CASSRRASGRGEQFF. The DNA of the CDR3 is TGTGCCAGCAGCCGTAGGGCTAGCGGGAGAGGTGAGCAGTTCTTC. The full variable domain, completed using reference TRBV7-3 and TRBJ2-1, is GAGVSQTPSNKVTEKGKYVELRCDPISGHTALYWYRQSLGQGPEFLIYFQGTGAADDSGLPNDRFFAVRPEGSVSTLKIQRTERGDSAVYLCASSRRASGRGEQFFGPGTRLTVL.

The chain couples TRBV4-3 to TRBJ2-2, with D perhaps matching TRBD1 or TRBD2 (5 bases each). Germline values: CDR1 LGHNA, CDR2 YSLEER. The CDR3 contains 15 residues. V was cut by 4 bases and J by 0 bases, with 9 bases left in between. Written as DNA, the CDR3 is TGCGCCAGCAGCCGGGGGACCGCGAACACCGGGGAGCTGTTTTTT. It yields the protein CASSRGTANTGELFF.

The CDR3 bases are TGTGCCAGCAGCCAAGGATTTGGAGAAGTCAACACTGAAGCTTTCTTT. This codes for CASSQGFGEVNTEAFF. The chain employs TRBV3-1 (or the pseudogene TRBV3-2) and TRBJ1-1; D is unresolved. The CDR3 runs to 16 residues. V gave up 1 base and J gave up 2 bases, with 14 bases separating them. Germline values: CDR1 LGHDT, CDR2 YNNKEL (reference sequence).

V usage is TRBV27 and J usage is TRBJ1-1; D not resolved. The length of the CDR3 is 14 residues. The germline V and J ends were trimmed by 4 bases and 1 base, with 10 bases remaining between them. Germline V lookup: CDR1 MNHEY, CDR2 SMNVEV (reference sequence). CDR3 nucleotides: TGTGCCAGCAGTTACATTACGGGGAACACTGAAGCTTTCTTT. Amino acid sequence: CASSYITGNTEAFF.

This clone was seen a handful of times. The gene calls are TRBV5-6 and TRBJ2-1; 7 nucleotides align to TRBD2. Germline CDR1 SGHDT, CDR2 YYEEEE. The CDR3 is 15 amino acids. After removal of 4 bases from V and 12 bases from J, the junction contained 16 bases not matched to a gene. The CDR3 region has the DNA TGTGCCAGCAGCCCTTACACTAGCGTCCAGACGTGGCAGTTCTTC. It encodes CASSPYTSVQTWQFF.

The gene calls are TRBV5-1 and TRBJ1-2; no definite D call. Deletions cut 0 bases from V and 2 bases from J, with 8 bases between. The CDR3 is made up of 14 amino acids. Germline V gives CDR1 SGHRS, CDR2 YFSETQ. The CDR3 nucleotides read TGCGCCAGCAGCTTGGATGGCACCAACTATGGCTACACCTTC. Translating gives CASSLDGTNYGYTF.

The chain uses TRBV5-6 and TRBJ2-5, with 8 bases aligning to TRBD1. The CDR3 is 16 amino acids. Looked up from germline, CDR1 is SGHDT and CDR2 is YYEEEE. Losses at the gene ends were 2 bases for V and 2 bases for J; bases not matched to a gene: 8. CDR3 sequence reads: CASSFRGTGGQETQYF. CDR3 coding DNA: TGTGCCAGCAGCTTTCGGGGCACAGGGGGACAAGAGACCCAGTACTTC.

The chain links TRBV7-9 to TRBJ1-5; TRBD1 matches at 9 bases. The trim removed 4 bases at V and 0 bases at J, leaving 4 bases unmatched. Germline loops: CDR1 SEHNR, CDR2 FQNEAQ (reference sequence). The CDR3 consists of 16 residues. CDR3 bases: TGTGCCAGCAGCTCGGGACAGGGTGATAGCAATCAGCCCCAGCATTTT. The encoded protein is CASSSGQGDSNQPQHF.

The V and J genes are TRBV19 and TRBJ2-2, with TRBD2 matching over 13 bases. Germline-derived CDR1 and CDR2 are LNHDA and SQIVND (reference sequence). V was clipped by 9 bases and J by 5 bases; unmatched bases: 15. The CDR3 runs 18 residues. CDR3 sequence (DNA): TGTGCCAGCGCCCTACGGACTAGCGGGAGTTTGTGGACCGGGGAGCTGTTTTTT. This translates into CASALRTSGSLWTGELFF.

The count of this clone is one. The J gene is TRBJ2-7, the V gene TRBV6-5; 8 bases fit TRBD2. CDR1 is MNHEY, CDR2 SVGAGI, per germline. This CDR3 comprises 13 residues. V gave up 6 bases and J gave up 5 bases; unmatched junction bases: 6. The CDR3 is CASRPSGSDEQYF. The CDR3 region has the DNA TGTGCCAGCAGACCCAGCGGGAGTGACGAGCAGTACTTC.

The rearrangement uses TRBV28 and TRBJ2-1; D is ambiguous. Germline V gives CDR1 MDHEN, CDR2 SYDVKM. V was trimmed by 1 base and J by 6 bases, leaving 7 bases between them. The CDR3 is 13 residues long. CDR3 DNA: TGTGCCAGCAGTTTATCTAGACGCAATGAGCAGTTCTTC. Translation: CASSLSRRNEQFF.

V usage is TRBV29-1 and J usage is TRBJ1-2, with a weak D call TRBD1 (6 bases). The CDR3 has 12 residues. V lost 7 bases and J 5 bases, leaving 14 bases between the germline ends. Germline CDR1 reads SQVTM; CDR2 reads ANQGSEA. The CDR3 nucleotides read TGCAGCGCCGCCAGGGGCGGATATGGCTACACCTTC. Translated: CSAARGGYGYTF.